A single sample gave rise to the 29 T cell receptor beta chains below, sequenced in a study of identical twins. TCRdb reprocessed the 5' RACE reads with MiXCR, giving one entry per CDR3 protein. This table holds 1.5 million to 2 million distinct CDR3 sequences, about 32% found once. Sequencing used cord blood. Source of these receptors: a newborn girl in good health.

The chain employs TRBV20-1 and TRBJ1-4, with D hard to call. The germline CDR1 and CDR2 sequences are DFQATT and SNEGSKA (reference sequence). V was clipped by 0 bases and J by 0 bases, with 8 bases between them. The CDR3 is made up of 15 amino acids. In nucleotides, the CDR3 is TGCAGTGCTAGAGATGGGCGGACAACTAATGAAAAACTGTTTTTT. This translates into CSARDGRTTNEKLFF.

CDR3 sequence (DNA): TGCAGTGCTGGAAGGACTGGAACGAACACCGGGGAGCTGTTTTTT. Its translation: CSAGRTGTNTGELFF. The rearrangement joins TRBV20-1 to TRBJ2-2; D possibly corresponds to TRBD2 (5 bases). Trimming removed 5 bases at V and 0 bases at J, with 13 bases between. The germline V gene has CDR1 DFQATT and CDR2 SNEGSKA (reference sequence). This CDR3 spans 15 amino acids.

The chain uses TRBV11-1 and TRBJ2-1; perhaps TRBD2 as D (5 bases). The V gene's germline CDR1 is SGHAT and CDR2 FQDESV (reference sequence). There are 15 residues in the CDR3. Trimming took 0 bases from V and 8 from J, leaving 14 bases between them. The DNA of the CDR3 is TGTGCCAGCAGCTTAGCGAGGCTAGCTCTAGATGAGCAGTTCTTC. Protein sequence: CASSLARLALDEQFF.

The chain is built from TRBV20-1 and TRBJ2-7; TRBD2 agrees at 16 bases. V shed 0 bases and J 2 bases; nucleotides not matched to a gene: 13. The CDR3 consists of 20 residues. Germline V gene data show CDR1 as DFQATT and CDR2 as SNEGSKA (reference sequence). The CDR3, as DNA: TGCAGTGCTAGAGATCGGGGACTAGCGGGAGGGATTCACAAGACCTACGAGCAGTACTTC. Its protein is CSARDRGLAGGIHKTYEQYF.

The rearrangement uses TRBV27 and TRBJ2-7, with D perhaps TRBD2 (6 bases). CDR3 length equals 16 residues. Germline V lookup: CDR1 MNHEY, CDR2 SMNVEV (reference sequence). The V gene lost 1 base and the J gene lost 4 bases, with 17 bases spanning the gap. The CDR3 region is CASSLFPAGSRYEQYF. CDR3 coding DNA: TGTGCCAGCAGTTTATTCCCAGCGGGCTCCCGGTACGAGCAGTACTTC.

This clonotype has just a few counts. The rearrangement uses TRBV10-3 and TRBJ1-2, with 10 bases that match TRBD1. From germline, CDR1 is ENHRY and CDR2 SYGVKD. J was trimmed by 6 bases and V by 4 bases; bases with no gene match: 2. The CDR3 consists of 13 residues. As DNA, the CDR3 is TGTGCCATCAGTGTAGGACAGGGGGATGGCTACACCTTC. It specifies CAISVGQGDGYTF.

The J gene is TRBJ1-1, the V gene TRBV3-1; 8 bases agree with TRBD1. The V gene's germline CDR1 is LGHDT and CDR2 YNNKEL (reference sequence). The CDR3 runs 14 residues. V lost 6 bases and J lost 1; bases outside the gene matches: 4. CDR3 nucleotides: TGTGCCAGCAGGAACAGGGGGGCGAACACTGAAGCTTTCTTT. Its translation is CASRNRGANTEAFF.

The chain recombines TRBV9 with TRBJ2-5, with 9 bases matching TRBD2. The CDR3 runs to 17 residues. Losses at the gene ends were 0 bases for V and 11 bases for J; bases not matched to a gene: 17. Germline CDR1 is SGDLS and CDR2 is YYNGEE. The CDR3 loop reads CASSVAGTSLSYNEQYF. CDR3 nucleotide sequence: TGTGCCAGCAGCGTAGCTGGGACTAGCCTCTCCTACAATGAGCAGTACTTC.

This clonotype was counted a single time. This chain joins TRBV20-1 and TRBJ2-7, with D unclear. Trimming took off 0 bases at V and 2 bases at J, with 8 bases between the two ends. There are 13 residues in the CDR3. CDR1 is DFQATT and CDR2 is SNEGSKA in the germline V gene (reference sequence). The CDR3 region is CSARERVPYEQYF. The CDR3 DNA follows: TGCAGTGCTAGAGAACGGGTTCCCTACGAGCAGTACTTC.

The chain has TRBV5-1 and TRBJ2-3, with a tentative D call TRBD1 (6 bases). Germline loops: CDR1 SGHRS, CDR2 YFSETQ. The CDR3 extends over 17 amino acids. Trimming cost V 0 bases and J 6 bases, with 20 bases left between them. The CDR3 here is CASSLALAGVNLDTQYF. CDR3 in DNA: TGCGCCAGCAGCTTGGCGCTGGCAGGGGTTAATCTGGATACGCAGTATTTT.

The chain uses TRBV30 and TRBJ2-7; maybe TRBD1 (5 bases). Germline V lookup: CDR1 GTSNPN, CDR2 SVGIG (reference sequence). Trimming stripped 2 bases from V and 2 bases from J, with 10 bases between. The CDR3 runs 13 residues. Here the CDR3 reads CAWSLGLPYEQYF. In nucleotides, the CDR3 is TGTGCCTGGAGTTTGGGGCTACCCTACGAGCAGTACTTC.

This clonotype was seen many times. This chain uses TRBV7-2 with TRBJ1-2; D ambiguous. Trimming took 0 bases from V and 1 from J, leaving 3 bases between them. Germline V lookup: CDR1 SGHTA, CDR2 FQGNSA. CDR3 length: 13 residues. The DNA for the CDR3 is TGTGCCAGCAGCTTAGCGGTTAACTATGGCTACACCTTC. Translated: CASSLAVNYGYTF. The full variable domain, with the rest looked up from reference TRBV7-2 and TRBJ1-2, is GAGVSQSPSNKVTEKGKDVELRCDPISGHTALYWYRQSLGQGLEFLIYFQGNSAPDKSGLPSDRFSAERTGGSVSTLTIQRTQQEDSAVYLCASSLAVNYGYTFGSGTRLTVV.

DNA of the CDR3: TGTGCCACCAGCATCCTAGCGGGAGGGCTCTACGAGCAGTACTTC. Residues: CATSILAGGLYEQYF. The genes are TRBV24-1 and TRBJ2-7; 12 positions match TRBD2. Germline loops: CDR1 KGHDR, CDR2 SFDVKD. V gave up 7 bases and J gave up 3 bases; unmatched junction bases: 6. This CDR3 contains 15 residues.

The sample holds many counts of this clonotype. The V and J genes are TRBV28 and TRBJ2-7; 10 bases are shared with TRBD2. Germline CDR1 is MDHEN and CDR2 is SYDVKM. With V trimmed by 4 bases and J by 3 bases, 9 bases remained unmatched. The CDR3 totals 16 residues. The DNA for the CDR3 is TGTGCCAGCAGTTCATTCGGGGGACTAGCGTACTACGAGCAGTACTTC. Its translation: CASSSFGGLAYYEQYF.

This clonotype has more than one count but fewer than ten. V is TRBV10-3 and J is TRBJ2-5, with D uncertain. The J call may be faulty, since TRBJ2-7 better matches the DNA end. Per the germline V gene, CDR1 is ENHRY and CDR2 is SYGVKD. This CDR3 contains 12 residues. The chain's CDR3 is CAIQTLSYEQYF. Written as DNA, the CDR3 is TGTGCCATCCAAACTCTTTCCTACGAGCAGTACTTC.

This sequence joins TRBV6-6 and TRBJ2-2; D gene ambiguous. Per germline, CDR1 MNHNY and CDR2 SVGAGI (reference sequence). This CDR3 spans 12 amino acids. The V end lost 7 bases, the J end lost 3 bases, and 6 bases lay between the germline ends. CDR3 region: CASTLDTGELFF. In nucleotides, the CDR3 is TGTGCCAGCACCCTCGACACCGGGGAGCTGTTTTTT.

V gene TRBV7-9 combines with J gene TRBJ2-2; no reliable D call. Germline V gene data show CDR1 as SEHNR and CDR2 as FQNEAQ (reference sequence). The CDR3 is 12 residues long. Trimming left V 3 bases short and J 7 bases short, with 6 bases between. The CDR3 region has the DNA TGTGCCAGCAGCTTCGAGATCGGGGAGCTGTTTTTT. Translation gives CASSFEIGELFF.

This clonotype was detected only a few times. The V gene is TRBV5-6, the J gene TRBJ2-5; 8 positions agree with TRBD2. J was trimmed by 5 bases and V by 0 bases; bases with no gene match: 9. Germline assignment: CDR1 SGHDT and CDR2 YYEEEE. The CDR3 is 16 amino acids. The CDR3 reads CASSLGGLALLETQYF. CDR3 DNA sequence: TGTGCCAGCAGCTTGGGCGGACTAGCACTTTTGGAGACCCAGTACTTC.

The rearrangement joins TRBV5-1 to TRBJ2-5; unclear D gene. Germline CDR1 is SGHRS and CDR2 is YFSETQ. The V and J ends lost 0 bases and 5 bases respectively, with 11 bases between them. This CDR3 comprises 14 residues. The CDR3 sequence is CASSLVQLKETQYF. The CDR3 bases are TGCGCCAGCAGCTTGGTACAGTTGAAGGAGACCCAGTACTTC.

The chain joins TRBV6-5 to TRBJ2-4; weak D call: TRBD2 (5 bases). Germline V gene data show CDR1 as MNHEY and CDR2 as SVGAGI. Trimming took 4 bases from V and 0 from J, leaving 13 bases between them. CDR3 length: 16 residues. CDR3: CASSLTLASAKNIQYF. The CDR3 DNA reads as TGTGCCAGCAGTTTAACCCTAGCCTCAGCCAAAAACATTCAGTACTTC.

V gene TRBV20-1 combines with J gene TRBJ2-5, with D possibly matching TRBD1 (7 bases). This CDR3 is built from 15 residues. V lost 3 bases and J 11 bases, leaving 25 bases between the germline ends. Germline assignment: CDR1 DFQATT and CDR2 SNEGSKA (reference sequence). CDR3: CSASPSPGGYNEQYF. The CDR3 DNA is TGCAGTGCTAGTCCTAGCCCAGGGGGGTACAATGAGCAGTACTTC.

CDR3 region: CASSFRTSALSYNEQFF. The DNA of the CDR3 is TGTGCCAGCAGCTTTCGGACTAGCGCACTCTCCTACAATGAGCAGTTCTTC. This rearrangement joins TRBV4-2 to TRBJ2-1; 9 bases agree with TRBD2. Germline V gene data show CDR1 as LGHNA and CDR2 as YNFKEQ. Germline trimming cut 5 bases from V and 0 bases from J; bases unmatched to any gene: 8. The CDR3 is 17 residues long.

This clonotype was detected a few times. V and J are TRBV28 and TRBJ2-5; tentative D call: TRBD1 (6 bases). CDR1 MDHEN and CDR2 SYDVKM come from the germline V gene. This CDR3 region has 13 residues. V shed 6 bases and J shed 7 bases, with 15 bases lying between them. The CDR3 DNA follows: TGTGCCAGCAGCCCCAGACAGGTCCGGACCCAGTACTTC. Its protein product is CASSPRQVRTQYF.

There are a few counts of this clonotype. The chain recombines TRBV20-1 with TRBJ1-5, with D hard to call. Germline values: CDR1 DFQATT, CDR2 SNEGSKA (reference sequence). V gave up 2 bases and J gave up 4 bases, with 6 bases separating them. This CDR3 contains 12 residues. In DNA, the CDR3 is TGCAGTGCTAGACGGACGAATCAGCCCCAGCATTTT. This codes for CSARRTNQPQHF.

CDR3 amino acids: CASSLGQRVTGELFF. CDR3 nucleotides: TGTGCCAGCAGCTTGGGGCAAAGGGTCACCGGGGAGCTGTTTTTT. The gene calls are TRBV5-6 and TRBJ2-2; D remains ambiguous. Trimming removed 0 bases from V and 4 bases from J, with 10 bases in between. The CDR3 totals 15 residues. CDR1 SGHDT and CDR2 YYEEEE come from the germline V gene.

The chain uses TRBV24-1 and TRBJ2-3, with D hard to call. Germline V gene data show CDR1 as KGHDR and CDR2 as SFDVKD. The CDR3 has 15 residues. The V end lost 4 bases, the J end lost 5 bases, and 15 bases lay between the germline ends. This CDR3 is CATSDPLRPGDTQYF. In DNA form, the CDR3 reads TGTGCCACCAGTGACCCTCTCAGACCTGGAGATACGCAGTATTTT.

In this sample, this clonotype turned up a few times. This chain links TRBV9 with TRBJ1-1, with 11 bases matching TRBD1. V lost 0 bases to trimming and J lost 1 base; unmatched junction nucleotides: 2. The CDR3 is made up of 16 amino acids. Germline values: CDR1 SGDLS, CDR2 YYNGEE. CDR3 residues: CASSVGTGGANTEAFF. The CDR3 bases are TGTGCCAGCAGCGTAGGGACAGGGGGCGCGAACACTGAAGCTTTCTTT.

This clonotype was counted between two and nine times. The rearrangement uses TRBV6-6 and TRBJ2-1; 12 nucleotides line up with TRBD1. The V segment lost 7 bases and the J segment 2 bases; nucleotides outside the gene matches: 6. Germline lookup yields CDR1 MNHNY and CDR2 SVGAGI (reference sequence). The CDR3 sequence is 16 residues long. Here the CDR3 DNA reads TGTGCCAGCACCGAGGGACAGGGGGCCCCCTACAATGAGCAGTTCTTC. This encodes CASTEGQGAPYNEQFF.

This clonotype was seen more than once but under ten times. The rearrangement links TRBV27 to TRBJ2-5; 9 nucleotides match TRBD1. The CDR3 is 13 residues long. The V and J ends lost 3 bases and 11 bases, in that order; junction bases with no gene match: 7. CDR1 is MNHEY and CDR2 is SMNVEV in the germline V gene (reference sequence). The CDR3 DNA reads TGTGCCAGCAGTTTTTGGACAGGGGAGGAGCAGTACTTC. Its translation: CASSFWTGEEQYF.